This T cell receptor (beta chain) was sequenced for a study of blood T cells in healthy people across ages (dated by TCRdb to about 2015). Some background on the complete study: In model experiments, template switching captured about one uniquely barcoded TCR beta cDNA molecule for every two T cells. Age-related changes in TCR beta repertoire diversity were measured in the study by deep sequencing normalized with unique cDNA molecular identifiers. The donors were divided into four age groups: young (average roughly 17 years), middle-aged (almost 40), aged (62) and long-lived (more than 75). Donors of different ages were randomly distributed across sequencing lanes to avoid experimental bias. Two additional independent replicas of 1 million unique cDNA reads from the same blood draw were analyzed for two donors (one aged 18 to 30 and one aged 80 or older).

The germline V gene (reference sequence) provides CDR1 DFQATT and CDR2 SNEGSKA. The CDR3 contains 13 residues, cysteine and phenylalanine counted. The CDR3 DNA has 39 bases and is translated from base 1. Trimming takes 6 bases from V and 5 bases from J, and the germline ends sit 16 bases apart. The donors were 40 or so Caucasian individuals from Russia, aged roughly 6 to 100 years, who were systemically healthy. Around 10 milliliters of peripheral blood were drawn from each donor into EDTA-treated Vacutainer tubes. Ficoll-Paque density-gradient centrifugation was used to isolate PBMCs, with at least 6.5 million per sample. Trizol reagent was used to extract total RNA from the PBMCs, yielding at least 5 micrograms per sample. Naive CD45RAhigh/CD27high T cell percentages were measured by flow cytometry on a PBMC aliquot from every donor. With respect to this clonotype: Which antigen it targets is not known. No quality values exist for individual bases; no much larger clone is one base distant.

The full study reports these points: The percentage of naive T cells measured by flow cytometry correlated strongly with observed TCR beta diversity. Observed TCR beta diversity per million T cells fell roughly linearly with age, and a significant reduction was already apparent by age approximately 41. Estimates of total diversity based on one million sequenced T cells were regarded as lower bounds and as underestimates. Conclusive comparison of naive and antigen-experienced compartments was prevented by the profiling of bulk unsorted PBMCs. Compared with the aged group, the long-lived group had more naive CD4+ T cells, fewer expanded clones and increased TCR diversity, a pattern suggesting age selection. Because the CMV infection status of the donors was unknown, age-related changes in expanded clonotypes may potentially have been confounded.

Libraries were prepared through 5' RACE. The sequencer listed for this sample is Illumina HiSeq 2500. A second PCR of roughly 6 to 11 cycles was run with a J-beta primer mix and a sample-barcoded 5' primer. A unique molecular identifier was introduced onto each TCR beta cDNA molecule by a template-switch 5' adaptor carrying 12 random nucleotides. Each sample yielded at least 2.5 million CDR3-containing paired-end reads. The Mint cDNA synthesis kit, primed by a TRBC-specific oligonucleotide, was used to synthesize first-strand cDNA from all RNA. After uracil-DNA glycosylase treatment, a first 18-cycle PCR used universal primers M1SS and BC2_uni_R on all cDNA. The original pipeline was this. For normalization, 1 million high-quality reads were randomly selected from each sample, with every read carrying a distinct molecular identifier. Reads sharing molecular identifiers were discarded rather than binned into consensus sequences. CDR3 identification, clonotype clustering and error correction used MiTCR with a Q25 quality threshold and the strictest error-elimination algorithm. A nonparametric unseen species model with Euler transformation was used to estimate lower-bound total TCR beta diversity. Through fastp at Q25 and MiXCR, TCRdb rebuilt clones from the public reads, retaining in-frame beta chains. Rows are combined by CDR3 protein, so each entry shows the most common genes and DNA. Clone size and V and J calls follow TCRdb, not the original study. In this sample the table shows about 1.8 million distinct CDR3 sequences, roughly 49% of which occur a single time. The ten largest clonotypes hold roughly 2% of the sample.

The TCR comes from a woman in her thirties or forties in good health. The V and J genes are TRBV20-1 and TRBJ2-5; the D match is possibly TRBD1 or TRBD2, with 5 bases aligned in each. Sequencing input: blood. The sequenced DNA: TGCAGTGCCCCTCGGGGCAACGGGGAGACCCAGTACTTC. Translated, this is CSAPRGNGETQYF.